This T cell receptor (beta chain) was retrieved from a study of T cell changes during pregnancy in multiple sclerosis. Libraries were prepared by immunoSEQ multiplex PCR; TCRdb keeps only in-frame clonotypes and omits some of them. Of some 110,000 clones in the sample, about 89% were seen once. CDR1 is SNHLY, CDR2 FYNNEI, per germline. With V trimmed by 8 bases and J by 0 bases, 17 bases remained unmatched. This CDR3 has 19 residues. The TCR originated in a female donor with multiple sclerosis, enrolled in a pregnancy study. The sequencing here drew on peripheral blood, taken before pregnancy. The J gene is TRBJ2-3, the V gene TRBV2, with 10 nucleotides matching TRBD1. This CDR3 is CASGTLMGVGQGSTDTQYF. The CDR3 DNA follows: TGTGCCAGCGGGACTCTTATGGGAGTGGGACAGGGGAGCACAGATACGCAGTATTTT. Based on the CDR3 plus reference TRBV2 and TRBJ2-3, the full variable domain is EPEVTQTPSHQVTQMGQEVILRCVPISNHLYFYWYRQILGQKVEFLVSFYNNEISEKSEIFDDQFSVERPDGSNFTLKIRSTKLEDSAMYFCASGTLMGVGQGSTDTQYFGPGTRLTVL.